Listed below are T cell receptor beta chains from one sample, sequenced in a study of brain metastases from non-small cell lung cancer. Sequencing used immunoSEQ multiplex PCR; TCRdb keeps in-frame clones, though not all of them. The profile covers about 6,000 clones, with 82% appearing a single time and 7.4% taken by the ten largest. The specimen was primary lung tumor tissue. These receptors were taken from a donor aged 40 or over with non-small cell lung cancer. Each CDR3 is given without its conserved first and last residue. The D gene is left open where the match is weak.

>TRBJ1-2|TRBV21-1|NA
ASSNTGAAYGYT
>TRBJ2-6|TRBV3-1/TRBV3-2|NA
ASSQFTSNLANVLT
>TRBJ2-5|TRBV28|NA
ASSSTGRETQY
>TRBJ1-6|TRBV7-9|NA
ASSSNREELYSPLH
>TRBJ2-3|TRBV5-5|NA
ASSLSKGGTDTQY
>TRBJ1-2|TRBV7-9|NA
ASSLERGGSYGYT
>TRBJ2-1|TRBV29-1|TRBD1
SAGQNGIEQF
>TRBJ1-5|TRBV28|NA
ASSTTSTNQPQH
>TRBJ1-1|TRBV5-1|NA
ASRSGPTNTEAF
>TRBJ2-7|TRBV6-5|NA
ARFETGSYEQY
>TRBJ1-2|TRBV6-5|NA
ASSMTGDYGYT
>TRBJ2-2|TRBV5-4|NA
ASSFGDPFGELF
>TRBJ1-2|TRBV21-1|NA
ASTHRAALNYGYT
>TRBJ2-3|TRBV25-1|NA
ASSGFSTDTQY
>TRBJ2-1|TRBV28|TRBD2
ASSLVGGGRNEQF
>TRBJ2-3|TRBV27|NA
ASSFRPTDTQY
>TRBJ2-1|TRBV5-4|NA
ASSLTTYNEQF
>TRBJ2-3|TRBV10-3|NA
AISESAGTNTQY
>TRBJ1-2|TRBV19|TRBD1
ASSQGVGYT
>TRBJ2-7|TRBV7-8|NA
ASSTTDTNEQY
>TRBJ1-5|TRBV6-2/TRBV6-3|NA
ASSRTASNQPQH
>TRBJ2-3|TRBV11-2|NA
ASSRLFTDTQY
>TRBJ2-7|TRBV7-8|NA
ASSFGTEQY
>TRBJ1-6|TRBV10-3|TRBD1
AISGGTAPNSPLH
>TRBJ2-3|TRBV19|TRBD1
ASSRDRLRDTQY
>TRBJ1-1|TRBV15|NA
ATSAENTEAF
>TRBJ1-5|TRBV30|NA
AWRGGRGAGQPQH
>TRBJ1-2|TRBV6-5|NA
ASSPDGNYGYT
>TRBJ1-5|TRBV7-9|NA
ASSAGTSGQPQH
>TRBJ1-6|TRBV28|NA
ASSLGGSYNSPLH
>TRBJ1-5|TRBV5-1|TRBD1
ASSLGGTGNQPQH
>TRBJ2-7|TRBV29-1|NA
SMRGSNSYEQY
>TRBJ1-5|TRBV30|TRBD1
AWSVGQGGQPQH
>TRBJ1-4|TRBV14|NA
ASSPSEGRANEKLF
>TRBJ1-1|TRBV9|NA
ASSPRSGENTEAF
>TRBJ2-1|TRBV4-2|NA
ASSQPPRNEQF
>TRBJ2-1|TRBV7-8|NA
ASSFSPGAYNEQF
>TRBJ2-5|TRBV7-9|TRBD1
ASSFAGGILETQY
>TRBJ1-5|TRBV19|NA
ASPQDGRNQPQH
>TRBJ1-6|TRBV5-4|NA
ASSSSRASGNSPLH
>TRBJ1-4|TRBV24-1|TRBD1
ATSDPGTGGHEKLF
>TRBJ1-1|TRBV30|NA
AWSVHSMNTEAF
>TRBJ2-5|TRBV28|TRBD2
ASTPPAGGALDLAETQY
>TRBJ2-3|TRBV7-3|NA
ASSFLGGPFTDTQY
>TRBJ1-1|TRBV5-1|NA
ASSLVLGGTEAF
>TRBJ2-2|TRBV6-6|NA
ASSYGPGELF
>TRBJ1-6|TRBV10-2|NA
ASRPRDQGSPLH
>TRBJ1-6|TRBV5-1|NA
ASSFFSPNTENSPLH
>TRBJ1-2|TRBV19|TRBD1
ASSRDRASNYGYT
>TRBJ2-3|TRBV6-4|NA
ASSVDYTDTQY
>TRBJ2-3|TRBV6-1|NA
ASSKALQGTDTQY
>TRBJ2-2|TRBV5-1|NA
ASSLTGFSAGELF
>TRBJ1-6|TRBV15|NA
ATSRENSPLH